Presented here are 27 T cell receptor beta chains from one specimen sequenced in a study of CDR3 diversity in severe acne. TCRdb re-analysed the PCR reads in MiXCR, keeping a single row per CDR3 protein. The sample carries more than 85,000 distinct CDR3 sequences, over 45% recorded once. The sequenced sample consisted of blood. The receptors stem from a male donor in good health, serving as a control.

This clonotype was recorded at least ten times. The rearrangement joins TRBV6-2 or TRBV6-3 to TRBJ2-1; D is possibly TRBD2 (6 bases). The length of the CDR3 is 13 residues. V was pared by 10 bases and J by 7 bases, with 17 bases between. Germline V lookup: CDR1 MNHEY, CDR2 SVGEGT. The CDR3 sequence is CATAGWGPNEQFF. In nucleotides, the CDR3 is TGTGCCACCGCGGGGTGGGGCCCTAATGAGCAGTTCTTC.

This clonotype was seen ten or more times. The chain carries TRBV7-2 and TRBJ1-1, with no clear D. Per germline, CDR1 SGHTA and CDR2 FQGNSA. With 0 bases removed from V and 7 bases from J, the gap between germline ends came to 12 bases. The CDR3 is 14 amino acids. The CDR3 DNA reads as TGTGCCAGCAGCTTAGCAGCCCCGCGGGATGAAGCTTTCTTT. It specifies CASSLAAPRDEAFF.

Note on this clonotype: The junction differs from germline at one of its ends, possibly a read error. The chain uses TRBV5-5 and TRBJ2-5, with 9 bases matching TRBD2. Germline lookup yields CDR1 SGHKS and CDR2 YYEKEE (reference sequence). This CDR3 spans 16 amino acids. DNA for the CDR3: TGTGCCAGCAGCCCAACTCCGGGACTAGCCGGGGAGACCCGGTACTTC. It is translated as CASSPTPGLAGETRYF.

This clonotype was picked up a small number of times. The chain links TRBV29-1 to TRBJ2-7, with 9 bases that match TRBD1. Losses at the gene ends were 1 base for V and 6 bases for J; bases not matched to a gene: 1. The germline CDR1 and CDR2 sequences are SQVTM and ANQGSEA. This CDR3 is 12 amino acids long. CDR3 sequence: CSVEGTGVEQYF. In DNA, the CDR3 is TGCAGCGTTGAAGGGACAGGGGTCGAGCAGTACTTC.

This clonotype was picked up many times. The rearrangement links TRBV9 to TRBJ1-1, with TRBD1 as a possible D gene (5 bases). Germline V gene data show CDR1 as SGDLS and CDR2 as YYNGEE. Trimming took off 2 bases at V and 11 bases at J, with 13 bases between the two ends. The CDR3 loop spans 12 amino acids. The CDR3 region has the DNA TGTGCCAGCAGCGTCGGTACAGGAGTTGCTTTCTTT. It encodes CASSVGTGVAFF.

The rearrangement uses TRBV25-1 and TRBJ2-7, with no clear D. Between the trimmed V and J ends, which lost 3 bases and 1 base, there was a span of 16 bases. Germline CDR1 and CDR2: MGHDK and SYGVNS. This CDR3 is 16 amino acids long. This CDR3 reads CASSDPTNKNSYEQYF. DNA for the CDR3: TGTGCCAGCAGTGACCCAACAAACAAAAATTCCTACGAGCAGTACTTC.

This clonotype was observed a handful of times. The rearrangement joins TRBV19 to TRBJ1-1; 10 nucleotides align to TRBD1. Per germline, CDR1 LNHDA and CDR2 SQIVND (reference sequence). V gave up 5 bases and J gave up 10 bases; unmatched junction bases: 7. This CDR3 spans 13 amino acids. Here the CDR3 DNA reads TGTGCCAGTAGTTGGGGACAGGGGTGGGGAGCTTTCTTT. It yields the protein CASSWGQGWGAFF. Full variable domain (rest looked up from reference TRBV19 and TRBJ1-1): DGGITQSPKYLFRKEGQNVTLSCEQNLNHDAMYWYRQDPGQGLRLIYYSQIVNDFQKGDIAEGYSVSREKKESFPLTVTSAQKNPTAFYLCASSWGQGWGAFFGQGTRLTVV.

Comments on this clonotype: This may come from a read error, since a much larger clone is one base off. The gene calls are TRBV5-1 and TRBJ2-1; 7 nucleotides align to TRBD2. The germline CDR1 and CDR2 sequences are SGHRS and YFSETQ. This CDR3 has 15 amino acids. This chain's CDR3 is CASSLGWGGRNEQLF. For the CDR3, the DNA is TGCGCCAGCAGCTTGGGGTGGGGGGGAAGGAATGAGCAGCTCTTC.

In its sample, this clonotype ranks as medium-sized (0.01 to 0.1%). The rearrangement uses TRBV5-1 and TRBJ1-2, with D maybe TRBD1 (6 bases). Trimming left V 3 bases short and J 0 bases short, with 12 bases between. Germline values: CDR1 SGHRS, CDR2 YFSETQ. This CDR3 is built from 15 residues. CDR3 loop: CASSWDGQPNYGYTF. The DNA for the CDR3 is TGCGCCAGCAGCTGGGACGGACAGCCTAACTATGGCTACACCTTC.

The chain combines TRBV12-3 or TRBV12-4 with TRBJ1-5, with TRBD1 matching 9 bases. V lost 7 bases and J lost 7; bases outside the gene matches: 11. This CDR3 has 15 residues. CDR3 DNA: TGTGCCAGCACCTTCGGGACAGGGTCAAACCAGCCCCAGCATTTT. Its translation is CASTFGTGSNQPQHF.

The chain employs TRBV28 and TRBJ2-5; 8 positions agree with TRBD1. Germline V gives CDR1 MDHEN, CDR2 SYDVKM. This CDR3 region has 16 residues. J was trimmed by 5 bases and V by 5 bases; bases with no gene match: 13. DNA of the CDR3: TGTGCCAGCAGTCCCCTCCGGACAGGGAAAGGGGAGACCCAGTACTTC. This codes for CASSPLRTGKGETQYF.

The sample holds many counts of this clonotype. V usage is TRBV5-1 and J usage is TRBJ2-3, with 8 bases aligning to TRBD1. Germline V gene lookup returns CDR1 SGHRS and CDR2 YFSETQ. The CDR3 runs to 14 residues. The V gene end was trimmed by 4 bases and the J gene end by 4 bases; junction bases not matched to a gene: 5. In DNA form, the CDR3 reads TGCGCCAGCAGCCATGGGACAGGCCCAGATACGCAGTATTTT. This codes for CASSHGTGPDTQYF.

On this clonotype: The CDR3 does not close with the conserved phenylalanine or tryptophan, likely indicating a read error. The chain recombines TRBV7-8 with TRBJ2-5, with 9 bases aligning to TRBD1. The germline gives CDR1 SGHVS, CDR2 FQNEAQ. The ends lost 1 base at V and 5 bases at J; junction bases unmatched: 5. The CDR3 is 15 amino acids. The CDR3 nucleotides read TGTGCCAGCAGCTTAGGGTCCGGGACAGGGGAGACCCAGTACCTC. Translation: CASSLGSGTGETQYL.

Turning to this clonotype: At one end, the junction sequence differs from germline, possibly due to a read error. This chain links TRBV24-1 with TRBJ2-7; weak D call: TRBD1 (5 bases). The germline V gene encodes CDR1 KGHDR and CDR2 SFDVKD. This CDR3 is built from 17 residues. The CDR3 sequence: CASSTHRTPEDLYEQYF. Here the CDR3 DNA reads TGTGCCAGCAGTACTCACAGGACCCCCGAGGACCTTTACGAGCAGTACTTC.

This clonotype was counted many times. The genes are TRBV27 and TRBJ2-1, with 9 bases that match TRBD1. The CDR3 runs 14 residues. Germline CDR1 and CDR2: MNHEY and SMNVEV (reference sequence). The J segment lost 8 bases and the V segment lost 11 bases, leaving 13 bases of the junction unmatched. The CDR3 DNA reads TGTGCCTGCGCCAGTGACAGGGGGTATCATGAGCAGTTCTTC. This gives the protein CACASDRGYHEQFF.

V is TRBV10-3 and J is TRBJ1-3; D not resolved. The CDR3 runs to 13 residues. Germline values: CDR1 ENHRY, CDR2 SYGVKD. Trimming left V 7 bases short and J 9 bases short, with 16 bases between. CDR3 residues: CAITEARESTIYF. The DNA for the CDR3 is TGTGCCATCACCGAGGCACGGGAGAGCACCATATATTTT.

The chain is built from TRBV2 and TRBJ2-2; 8 positions agree with TRBD2. This CDR3 contains 15 residues. The germline V gene has CDR1 SNHLY and CDR2 FYNNEI. J lost 2 bases, V lost 5 bases, and 4 bases had no gene match. This CDR3 reads CASSQSGGNTGELFF. In DNA, the CDR3 is TGTGCCAGCAGTCAAAGCGGGGGAAACACCGGGGAGCTGTTTTTT. Full variable domain (remainder filled in from reference TRBV2 and TRBJ2-2): EPEVTQTPSHQVTQMGQEVILRCVPISNHLYFYWYRQILGQKVEFLVSFYNNEISEKSEIFDDQFSVERPDGSNFTLKIRSTKLEDSAMYFCASSQSGGNTGELFFGEGSRLTVL.

The chain carries TRBV7-9 and TRBJ2-5, with 7 nucleotides matching TRBD2. This CDR3 spans 15 amino acids. Looked up from germline, CDR1 is SEHNR and CDR2 is FQNEAQ (reference sequence). J lost 5 bases, V lost 5 bases, and 11 bases had no gene match. The DNA for the CDR3 is TGTGCCAGCAGCCCCGGCGGGGGAAAGACGGAGACCCAGTACTTC. Its translation is CASSPGGGKTETQYF. The full variable domain, its missing parts supplied by reference TRBV7-9 and TRBJ2-5, is DTGVSQNPRHKITKRGQNVTFRCDPISEHNRLYWYRQTLGQGPEFLTYFQNEAQLEKSRLLSDRFSAERPKGSFSTLEIQRTEQGDSAMYLCASSPGGGKTETQYFGPGTRLLVL.

V and J are TRBV27 and TRBJ1-1, with D perhaps matching TRBD1 (5 bases). Between the trimmed V and J ends, which lost 5 bases and 1 base, there was a span of 14 bases. Germline V gene lookup returns CDR1 MNHEY and CDR2 SMNVEV (reference sequence). CDR3 length: 15 amino acids. For the CDR3, the DNA is TGTGCCAGCAGTCCGGTGGGACTCTGGAACACTGAAGCTTTCTTT. Its translation: CASSPVGLWNTEAFF.

The V gene is TRBV7-9, the J gene TRBJ1-2; no clear D gene. Germline V CDR1 and CDR2: SEHNR, FQNEAQ (reference sequence). The V and J ends lost 5 bases and 5 bases respectively, with 18 bases between them. This CDR3 spans 15 amino acids. CDR3 sequence reads: CASSPNVDSGYGYTF. The CDR3 nucleotides are TGTGCCAGCAGCCCAAACGTGGACTCGGGTTATGGCTACACCTTC. The full variable domain, in which reference TRBV7-9 and TRBJ1-2 provide the parts outside the CDR3, is DTGVSQNPRHKITKRGQNVTFRCDPISEHNRLYWYRQTLGQGPEFLTYFQNEAQLEKSRLLSDRFSAERPKGSFSTLEIQRTEQGDSAMYLCASSPNVDSGYGYTFGSGTRLTVV.

Only a few counts were recorded for this clonotype. The chain joins TRBV7-3 to TRBJ2-7; D may match TRBD1 or TRBD2 (5 bases each). The V gene lost 5 bases and the J gene lost 0 bases, with 14 bases spanning the gap. Germline assignment: CDR1 SGHTA and CDR2 FQGTGA. The CDR3 covers 15 residues. The CDR3, as DNA: TGTGCCAGCAGCCAAGGGGACGGCAGCTCCTACGAGCAGTACTTC. Translating it yields CASSQGDGSSYEQYF.

Ten or more counts support this clonotype. The rearrangement uses TRBV19 and TRBJ1-5; D is unresolved. Trimming shortened V by 3 bases and J by 10 bases, and 13 bases separated the two germline ends. CDR1 LNHDA and CDR2 SQIVND come from the germline V gene (reference sequence). The CDR3 sequence is 13 residues long. The CDR3 loop is CASSMWTTDPQHF. CDR3 coding DNA: TGTGCCAGTAGTATGTGGACCACTGATCCCCAGCATTTT.

This clonotype has a handful of counts. The J gene is TRBJ1-4, the V gene TRBV7-9; no clear D gene. Germline CDR1 is SEHNR and CDR2 is FQNEAQ (reference sequence). Trimming pared 4 bases from V and 6 bases from J, leaving 12 bases between. The CDR3 has 14 residues. For the CDR3, the DNA is TGTGCCAGCAGCTCCACAAGGGTCGATGAAAAACTGTTTTTT. It translates to CASSSTRVDEKLFF.

Notes on this clonotype: A much larger clone is a single base away; this may be a read error. V is TRBV19 and J is TRBJ1-1; TRBD1 is a possible D gene (5 bases). The CDR3 is 13 amino acids. The V end lost 6 bases, the J end lost 3 bases, and 11 bases lay between the germline ends. Germline V gene data show CDR1 as LNHDA and CDR2 as SQIVND (reference sequence). CDR3 sequence reads: CASSVWGDTEAFF. The CDR3 nucleotides are TGTGCCAGTAGCGTATGGGGGGACACTGAAGCTTTCTTT.

This clonotype has ten or more counts. The V and J genes are TRBV2 and TRBJ2-7; D is ambiguous. Germline-derived CDR1 and CDR2 are SNHLY and FYNNEI. Trimming left V 6 bases short and J 4 bases short, with 13 bases between. This CDR3 is built from 13 residues. As DNA, the CDR3 is TGTGCCAGCAGGGGAATGACTGGATACGAGCAGTACTTC. This translates into CASRGMTGYEQYF.

The J gene is TRBJ2-3, the V gene TRBV5-6; 15 nucleotides line up with TRBD2. The germline V gene has CDR1 SGHDT and CDR2 YYEEEE. The CDR3 consists of 17 residues. V gave up 0 bases and J gave up 5 bases; unmatched junction bases: 4. The CDR3 nucleotides read TGTGCCAGCAGCTTGGAGGGACTAGCGGGAGGTGGAGATACGCAGTATTTT. It translates to CASSLEGLAGGGDTQYF.

The V and J genes are TRBV29-1 and TRBJ1-2, with 12 bases that match TRBD1. Germline V CDR1 and CDR2: SQVTM, ANQGSEA. The CDR3 has 13 amino acids. V was clipped by 6 bases and J by 5 bases; unmatched bases: 4. DNA for the CDR3: TGCAGCGTCATGGGACAGGGGGCTTATGGCTACACCTTC. Protein: CSVMGQGAYGYTF. The complete variable domain, with remaining parts taken from reference TRBV29-1 and TRBJ1-2, reads SAVISQKPSRDICQRGTSLTIQCQVDSQVTMMFWYRQQPGQSLTLIATANQGSEATYESGFVIDKFPISRPNLTFSTLTVSNMSPEDSSIYLCSVMGQGAYGYTFGSGTRLTVV.